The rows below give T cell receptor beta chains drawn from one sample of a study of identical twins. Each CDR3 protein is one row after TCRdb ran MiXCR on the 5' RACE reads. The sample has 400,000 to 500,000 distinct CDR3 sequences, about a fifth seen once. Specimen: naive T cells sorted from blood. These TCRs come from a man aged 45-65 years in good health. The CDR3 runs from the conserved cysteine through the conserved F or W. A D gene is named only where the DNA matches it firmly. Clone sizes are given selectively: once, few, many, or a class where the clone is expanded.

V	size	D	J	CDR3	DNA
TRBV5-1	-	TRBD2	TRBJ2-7	CASSLVLAGAREQYF	TGCGCCAGCAGCTTGGTATTAGCGGGAGCTCGGGAGCAGTACTTC
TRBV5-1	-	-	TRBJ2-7	CASSRDRRVYEQYF	TGCGCCAGCAGCCGGGACCGGAGGGTGTACGAGCAGTACTTC
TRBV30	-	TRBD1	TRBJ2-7	CAWSVGGTGYHEQYF	TGTGCCTGGAGTGTAGGTGGGACAGGGTACCACGAGCAGTACTTC
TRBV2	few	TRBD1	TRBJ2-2	CASSDRRGLNTGELFF	TGTGCCAGCAGTGATCGCAGGGGGCTTAACACCGGGGAGCTGTTTTTT
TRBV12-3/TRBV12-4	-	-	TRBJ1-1	CAGRARPNTEAFF	TGTGCCGGCAGGGCCCGACCGAACACTGAAGCTTTCTTT
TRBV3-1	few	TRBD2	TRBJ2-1	CASSGTSDEQFF	TGTGCCAGCAGCGGAACTAGCGATGAGCAGTTCTTC
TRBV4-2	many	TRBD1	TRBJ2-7	CASSQELIPGRGLDEQYF	TGTGCCAGCAGCCAAGAATTAATTCCCGGCAGGGGGCTGGACGAGCAGTACTTC
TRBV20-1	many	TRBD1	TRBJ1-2	CSASDRGIYGYTF	TGCAGTGCGAGTGACAGGGGCATCTATGGCTACACCTTC
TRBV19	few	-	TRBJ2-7	CATTDISYEQYF	TGTGCCACCACCGACATTTCCTACGAGCAGTACTTC
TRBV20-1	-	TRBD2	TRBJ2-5	CSARDPSGFQETQYF	TGCAGTGCTAGAGATCCTAGCGGATTCCAAGAGACCCAGTACTTC
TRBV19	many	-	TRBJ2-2	CASSISGASLFF	TGTGCCAGTAGTATTTCCGGGGCTTCGCTGTTTTTT
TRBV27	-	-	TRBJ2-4	CASSLSDGAKNIQYF	TGTGCCAGCAGTTTGTCGGACGGTGCCAAAAACATTCAGTACTTC
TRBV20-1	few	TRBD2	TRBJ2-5	CSAGGLAGAGETQYF	TGCAGTGCGGGAGGACTAGCGGGAGCGGGGGAGACCCAGTACTTC
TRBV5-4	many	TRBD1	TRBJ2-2	CASRPGTGANTGELFF	TGTGCCAGCAGACCGGGGACAGGGGCAAACACCGGGGAGCTGTTTTTT
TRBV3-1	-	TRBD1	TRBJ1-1	CASSQTGTGATEAFF	TGTGCCAGCAGCCAAACCGGGACAGGGGCCACTGAAGCTTTCTTT
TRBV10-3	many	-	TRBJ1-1	CAISSRESNTEAFF	TGTGCCATCAGTTCTCGGGAATCGAACACTGAAGCTTTCTTT
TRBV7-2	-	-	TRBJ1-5	CASSLGNSNQPQHF	TGTGCCAGCAGCTTAGGCAATAGCAATCAGCCCCAGCATTTT
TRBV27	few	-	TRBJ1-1	CASSLRAGLSGVEAFF	TGTGCCAGCAGTTTACGAGCTGGGCTGTCGGGCGTTGAAGCTTTCTTT
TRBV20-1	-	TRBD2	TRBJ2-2	CSAGRAGNTGELFF	TGCAGTGCCGGGAGGGCGGGTAACACCGGGGAGCTGTTTTTT
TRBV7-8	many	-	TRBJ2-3	CASSLEGITDTQYF	TGTGCCAGCAGCTTAGAGGGGATCACAGATACGCAGTATTTT
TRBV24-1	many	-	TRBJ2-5	CATSDSPETQYF	TGTGCCACCAGCGACAGTCCAGAGACCCAGTACTTC
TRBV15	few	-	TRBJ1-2	CATSRDLVVGGTYGYTF	TGTGCCACCAGCAGAGATCTTGTTGTTGGCGGGACCTATGGCTACACCTTC
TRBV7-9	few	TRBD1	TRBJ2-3	CATQGGQGPDTQYF	TGTGCCACTCAGGGTGGACAGGGCCCAGATACGCAGTATTTT
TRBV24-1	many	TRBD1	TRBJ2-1	CATSDGDRAYNEQFF	TGTGCCACCAGTGACGGGGACAGGGCGTACAATGAGCAGTTCTTC
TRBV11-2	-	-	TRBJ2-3	CASSFWANTDTQYF	TGTGCCAGCAGCTTTTGGGCCAACACAGATACGCAGTATTTT
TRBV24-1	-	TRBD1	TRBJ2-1	CATSDLTGGDQHEQFF	TGTGCCACCAGTGACCTGACAGGGGGCGACCAGCATGAGCAGTTCTTC
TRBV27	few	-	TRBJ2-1	CASSLILSANNEQFF	TGTGCCAGCAGTTTGATACTCTCGGCCAACAATGAGCAGTTCTTC
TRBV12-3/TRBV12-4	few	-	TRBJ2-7	CASSFLPGDSYEQYF	TGTGCCAGCAGTTTCCTCCCAGGGGACTCCTACGAGCAGTACTTC
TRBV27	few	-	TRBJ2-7	CASSLRGGFSYEQYF	TGTGCCAGCAGTTTACGCGGGGGCTTTTCGTACGAGCAGTACTTC
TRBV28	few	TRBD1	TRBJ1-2	CASTLGTAAFTF	TGTGCCAGCACCCTGGGGACAGCCGCTTTCACCTTC
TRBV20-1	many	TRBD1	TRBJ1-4	CSAGKTGYNEKLFF	TGCAGTGCCGGAAAGACAGGGTATAATGAAAAACTGTTTTTT
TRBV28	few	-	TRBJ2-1	CASSNLAYEQFF	TGTGCCAGCAGCAATCTAGCGTATGAGCAGTTCTTC
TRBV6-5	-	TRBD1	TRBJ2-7	CASSFQQGFPWEQYF	TGTGCCAGCAGTTTTCAACAGGGGTTCCCGTGGGAGCAGTACTTC
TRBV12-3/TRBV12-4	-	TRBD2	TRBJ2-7	CASSTPGGRYEQYF	TGTGCCAGCAGTACCCCGGGAGGGCGGTACGAGCAGTACTTC
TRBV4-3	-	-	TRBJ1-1	CASSQDQGSNTEAFF	TGCGCCAGCAGCCAAGATCAGGGGTCGAACACTGAAGCTTTCTTT
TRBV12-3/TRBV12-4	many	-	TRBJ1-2	CASSLGGLPYGYTF	TGTGCCAGCAGTTTGGGGGGACTCCCTTATGGCTACACCTTC
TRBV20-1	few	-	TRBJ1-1	CSARINTEAFF	TGCAGTGCGCGAATAAACACTGAAGCTTTCTTT
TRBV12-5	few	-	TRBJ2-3	CASGYGLTTDTQYF	TGTGCTAGTGGCTATGGACTCACCACAGATACGCAGTATTTT
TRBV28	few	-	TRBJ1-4	CASSPPRGGLFF	TGTGCCAGCAGTCCTCCAAGGGGGGGACTGTTTTTT
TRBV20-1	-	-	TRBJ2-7	CSARVPIASGKTYEQYF	TGCAGTGCGAGGGTACCAATAGCGTCAGGAAAAACTTACGAGCAGTACTTC
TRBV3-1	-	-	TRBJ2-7	CASSQAMRDEQYF	TGTGCCAGCAGCCAAGCAATGAGGGACGAGCAGTACTTC
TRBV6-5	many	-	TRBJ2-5	CASSYSSTQETQYF	TGTGCCAGCAGTTATAGTAGTACTCAAGAGACCCAGTACTTC
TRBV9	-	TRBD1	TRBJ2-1	CASSATGGYSYNEQFF	TGTGCCAGCAGCGCAACAGGGGGTTACTCCTACAATGAGCAGTTCTTC
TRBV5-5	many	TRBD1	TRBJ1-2	CASSEDVTGNGYTF	TGTGCCAGCAGCGAGGACGTGACAGGGAATGGCTACACCTTC
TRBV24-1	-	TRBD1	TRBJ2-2	CATSDVQGYTGELFF	TGTGCCACCAGTGATGTACAGGGGTACACCGGGGAGCTGTTTTTT
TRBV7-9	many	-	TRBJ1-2	CASSWEGPRGGYTF	TGTGCCAGCAGCTGGGAGGGGCCGAGGGGTGGCTACACCTTC
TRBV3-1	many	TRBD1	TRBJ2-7	CASSQFGQAYEQYF	TGTGCCAGCAGCCAATTCGGACAGGCCTACGAGCAGTACTTC
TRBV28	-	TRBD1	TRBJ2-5	CASSSDRIQETQYF	TGTGCCAGCAGTTCGGACAGGATTCAAGAGACCCAGTACTTC
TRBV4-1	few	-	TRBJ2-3	CASSQWVTADTQYF	TGCGCCAGCAGCCAATGGGTGACAGCAGATACGCAGTATTTT
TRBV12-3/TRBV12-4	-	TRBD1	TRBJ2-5	CASRPTGGGKETQYF	TGTGCCAGCAGGCCAACAGGGGGCGGCAAAGAGACCCAGTACTTC
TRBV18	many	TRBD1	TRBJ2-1	CASSPRQGPGNEQFF	TGTGCCAGCTCACCACGACAGGGTCCGGGCAATGAGCAGTTCTTC
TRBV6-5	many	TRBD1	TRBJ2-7	CASSSPGQDYEQYF	TGTGCCAGCAGTTCCCCGGGACAGGACTACGAGCAGTACTTC
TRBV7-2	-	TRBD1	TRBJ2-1	CASSVRSGQGRGEQFF	TGTGCCAGCAGCGTCAGAAGCGGACAGGGTAGAGGTGAGCAGTTCTTC